These 2 T cell receptor beta chains originate from one sample sequenced in a study of OX40 agonist ivuxolimab in advanced cancers. Sequenced by immunoSEQ multiplex PCR; TCRdb stores in-frame clones only, minus some. This table holds some 69,000 clones, around four fifths found once. The material was CD4+ or CD8+ T cells sorted from blood, obtained in a trial of the OX40 agonist ivuxolimab. The receptors derive from an adult with an advanced solid tumor such as melanoma, head and neck, liver or kidney cancer.

About this clone: One junction end does not reproduce the germline sequence, and a read error may be involved. V is TRBV7-7 and J is TRBJ2-5; D is perhaps TRBD1 or TRBD2 (5 bases each). The CDR3 has 13 amino acids. Looked up from germline, CDR1 is SSHAT and CDR2 is FNYEAQ (reference sequence). CDR3 sequence (DNA): TGTGCTAGCAGCCCCGGGGCCCAAGAGACCCAGTACTTC. It yields the protein CASSPGAQETQYF. Full variable domain (rest looked up from reference TRBV7-7 and TRBJ2-5): GAGVSQSPRYKVTKRGQDVTLRCDPISSHATLYWYQQALGQGPEFLTYFNYEAQPDKSGLPSDRFSAERPEGSISTLTIQRTEQRDSAMYRCASSPGAQETQYFGPGTRLLVL.

CDR3 coding DNA: TGCGCCAGCAGCTCCCGACTAGCGGGGGGGCCCCAGGGTGAGCAGTTCTTC. Amino acids: CASSSRLAGGPQGEQFF. The gene calls are TRBV5-1 and TRBJ2-1, with TRBD2 matching 14 bases. The CDR3 consists of 17 residues. Looked up from germline, CDR1 is SGHRS and CDR2 is YFSETQ. V was clipped by 3 bases and J by 9 bases; unmatched bases: 11.